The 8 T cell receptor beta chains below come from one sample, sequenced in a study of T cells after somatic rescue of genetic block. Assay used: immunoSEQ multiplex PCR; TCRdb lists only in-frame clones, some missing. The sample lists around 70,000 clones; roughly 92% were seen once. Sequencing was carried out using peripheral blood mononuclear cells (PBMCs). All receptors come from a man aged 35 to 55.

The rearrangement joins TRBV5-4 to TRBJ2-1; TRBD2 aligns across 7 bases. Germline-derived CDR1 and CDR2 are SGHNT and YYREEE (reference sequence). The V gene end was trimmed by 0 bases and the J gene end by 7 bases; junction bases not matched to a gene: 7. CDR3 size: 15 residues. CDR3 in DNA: TGTGCCAGCAGCTTGGTGGGGGAGGGGAGGAATGAGCAGTTCTTC. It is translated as CASSLVGEGRNEQFF.

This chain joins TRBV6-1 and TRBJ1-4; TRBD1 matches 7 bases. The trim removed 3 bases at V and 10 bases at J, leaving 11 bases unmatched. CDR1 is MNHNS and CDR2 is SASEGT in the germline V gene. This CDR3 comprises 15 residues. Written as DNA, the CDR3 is TGTGCCAGCAGTGAGGGGGGGACAGTCCCCCCAAAACTGTTTTTT. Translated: CASSEGGTVPPKLFF.

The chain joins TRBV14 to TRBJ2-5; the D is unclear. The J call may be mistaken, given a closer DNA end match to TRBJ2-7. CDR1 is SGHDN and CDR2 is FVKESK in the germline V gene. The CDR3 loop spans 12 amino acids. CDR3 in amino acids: CASSPGTSEQYF. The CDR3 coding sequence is TGTGCCAGCAGCCCCGGAACCTCCGAGCAGTACTTC.

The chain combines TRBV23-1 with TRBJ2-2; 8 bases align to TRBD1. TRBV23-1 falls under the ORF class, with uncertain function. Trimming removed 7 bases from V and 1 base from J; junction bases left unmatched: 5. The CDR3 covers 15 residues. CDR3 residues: CASTRTGKNTGELFF. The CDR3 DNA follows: TGCGCCAGCACTCGGACAGGGAAGAACACCGGGGAGCTGTTTTTT.

CDR3 sequence reads: CASSQGTRGYTF. CDR3 in DNA: TGTGCCAGCAGCCAGGGTACGAGGGGCTACACCTTC. V and J are TRBV6-5 and TRBJ1-2; TRBD1 might be the D (5 bases). V was trimmed by 6 bases and J by 8 bases, leaving 13 bases between them. Germline values: CDR1 MNHEY, CDR2 SVGAGI. CDR3 length: 12 amino acids.

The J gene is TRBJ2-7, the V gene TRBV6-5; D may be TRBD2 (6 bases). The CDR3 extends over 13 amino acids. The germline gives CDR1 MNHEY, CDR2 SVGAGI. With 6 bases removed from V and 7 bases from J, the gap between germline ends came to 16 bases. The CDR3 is CASSRDSVGEQYF. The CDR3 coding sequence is TGTGCCAGCAGCAGGGACTCTGTGGGTGAGCAGTACTTC.

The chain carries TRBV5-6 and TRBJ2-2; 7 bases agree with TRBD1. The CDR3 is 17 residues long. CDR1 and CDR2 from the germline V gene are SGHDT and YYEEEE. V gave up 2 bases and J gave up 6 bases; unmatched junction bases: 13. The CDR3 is CASSLTTGAASPGELFF. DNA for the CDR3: TGTGCCAGCAGCTTAACTACAGGGGCAGCGTCCCCCGGGGAGCTGTTTTTT.

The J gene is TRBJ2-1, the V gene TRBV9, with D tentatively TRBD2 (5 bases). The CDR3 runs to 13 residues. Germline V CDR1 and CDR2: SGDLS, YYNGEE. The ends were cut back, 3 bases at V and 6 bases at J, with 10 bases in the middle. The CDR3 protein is CASSGRDGNEQFF. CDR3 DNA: TGTGCCAGCAGCGGCCGGGATGGCAATGAGCAGTTCTTC.